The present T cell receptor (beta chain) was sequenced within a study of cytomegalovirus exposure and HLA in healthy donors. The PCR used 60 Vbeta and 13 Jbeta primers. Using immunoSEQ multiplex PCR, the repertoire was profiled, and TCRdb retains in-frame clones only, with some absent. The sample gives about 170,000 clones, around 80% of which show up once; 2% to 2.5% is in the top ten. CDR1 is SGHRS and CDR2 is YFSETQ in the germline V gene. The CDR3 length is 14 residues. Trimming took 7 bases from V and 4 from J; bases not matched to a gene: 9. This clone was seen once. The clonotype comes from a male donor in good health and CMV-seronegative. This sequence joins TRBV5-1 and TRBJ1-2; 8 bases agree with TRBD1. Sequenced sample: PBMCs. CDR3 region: CASRLTGAGYGYTF. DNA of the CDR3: TGCGCCAGCCGCCTGACAGGGGCGGGCTATGGCTACACCTTC.